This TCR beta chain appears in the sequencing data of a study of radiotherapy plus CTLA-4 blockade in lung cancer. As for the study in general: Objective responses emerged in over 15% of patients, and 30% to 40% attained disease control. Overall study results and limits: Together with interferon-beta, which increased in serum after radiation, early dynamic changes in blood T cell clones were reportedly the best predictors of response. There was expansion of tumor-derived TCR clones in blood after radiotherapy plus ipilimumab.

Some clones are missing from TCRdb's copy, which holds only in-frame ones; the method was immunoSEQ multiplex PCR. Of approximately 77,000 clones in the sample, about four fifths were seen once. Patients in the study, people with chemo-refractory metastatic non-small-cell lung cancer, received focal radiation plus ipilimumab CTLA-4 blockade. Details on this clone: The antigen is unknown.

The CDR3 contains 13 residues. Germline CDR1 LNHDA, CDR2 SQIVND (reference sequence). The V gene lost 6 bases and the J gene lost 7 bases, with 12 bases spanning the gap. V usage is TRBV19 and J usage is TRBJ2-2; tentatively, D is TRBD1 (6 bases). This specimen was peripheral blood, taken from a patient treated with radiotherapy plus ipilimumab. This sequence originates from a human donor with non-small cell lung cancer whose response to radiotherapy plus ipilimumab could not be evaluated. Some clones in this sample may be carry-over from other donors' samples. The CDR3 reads CASSITGYGELFF. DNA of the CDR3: TGTGCCAGTAGCATTACAGGGTACGGGGAGCTGTTTTTT.